This T cell receptor beta chain was documented in a study of shared clonotypes between healthy human individuals. Study details: Each donor contributed plates that comprised three CD4 naive, three CD4 memory, two CD8 naive and one CD8 memory.

Notes on this clone: Its antigen is not identified.

Germline V gene data show CDR1 as SEHNR and CDR2 as FQNEAQ (reference sequence). The CDR3 extends over 13 amino acids. Trimming took 5 bases from V and 4 from J, leaving 9 bases between them. Study results and caveats: In several donors, about 5% of naive CD4 clonotypes appeared in common. The study generally estimated greater richness for naive than memory subsets.

CD4+ cell separation produced CD45RA+ naive and CD45RA-negative memory subsets. Sequencing was performed with immunoSEQ multiplex PCR; in TCRdb, only in-frame clones are kept and a portion is missing. The data contain under 2.5 million clones, under 95% of them singletons. The rearrangement joins TRBV7-9 to TRBJ1-3; D gene uncertain. The TCR comes from a man younger than 35 in good health. Some clones in this sample may be carry-over from other donors' samples. Specimen: naive CD4+ T cells from PBMCs. Subset given: CD45RA+ positively selected. In DNA, the CDR3 is TGTGCCAGCAGCCAAGACGGGGGAAACACCATATATTTT. The encoded protein is CASSQDGGNTIYF.